This is a list of T cell receptor beta chains from one sample in a study of breast tumors, draining lymph nodes, adjacent tissues. TCRdb reprocessed the multiplex PCR reads via MiXCR and lists one record per CDR3 protein. The table has over 10,000 distinct CDR3 sequences, just over 70% seen once. The sample taken for sequencing was tumor-adjacent breast tissue. The receptors come from a female donor with breast cancer. Some clones in this sample may be carry-over from other donors' samples. CDR3s include the opening cysteine and the closing phenylalanine or tryptophan. Each record gives: V gene, D gene, CDR3 length, clone size, J gene, CDR3 DNA, CDR3 protein. D genes are given only for firm matches. Only part of the rows carry a size: once, few, many, or a class if the clone is expanded.

TRBV24-1,TRBD2,16,.,TRBJ2-1,TGTGCCACCAGTGAACCCGGGACTAGCGGGAGAAATGAGCAGTTCTTC,CATSEPGTSGRNEQFF
TRBV24-1,TRBD1,16,many,TRBJ2-1,TGTGCCACCAGTGTAGGACAGGGAAGCGTTTACAATGAGCAGTTCTTC,CATSVGQGSVYNEQFF
TRBV6-5,TRBD1,15,few,TRBJ1-6,TGTGCCAGCAGTACCCGACAGGGAGGCGGATCACCCCTCCACTTT,CASSTRQGGGSPLHF
TRBV18,.,15,many,TRBJ2-3,TGTGCCAGCTCAGCGACAGGAAAGAGCACAGATACGCAGTATTTT,CASSATGKSTDTQYF
TRBV20-1,TRBD2,16,once,TRBJ2-1,TGCAGTGCTAGAGACCCCTGGGGGGGGTCCTACAATGAGCAGTTCTTC,CSARDPWGGSYNEQFF
TRBV7-6,.,12,.,TRBJ2-3,TGTGCCAGCAGCTTAGCTTCAGATACGCAGTATTTT,CASSLASDTQYF
TRBV29-1,.,13,.,TRBJ2-5,TGCAGCGTTGGCCGGGACTGGAGGGAGACCCAGTACTTC,CSVGRDWRETQYF
TRBV4-3,TRBD2,15,.,TRBJ2-5,TGCGCCAGCAGCCAAGACTCGGCTAGCGGAGAGACCCAGTACTTC,CASSQDSASGETQYF
TRBV7-3,TRBD2,13,few,TRBJ2-3,TGTGCCAGCAGCCCAGGGCGGGGGGATACGCAGTATTTT,CASSPGRGDTQYF
TRBV7-2,TRBD2,16,.,TRBJ2-5,TGTGCCAGCAGCCCTCCGACTAGCGGGAGGGGAGAGACCCAGTACTTC,CASSPPTSGRGETQYF
TRBV6-1,TRBD2,17,.,TRBJ2-5,TGTGCCAGCAGTAGAATTGGGACTAGCGGGAGGTCGGAGACCCAGTACTTC,CASSRIGTSGRSETQYF
TRBV29-1,TRBD1,12,.,TRBJ1-2,TGCAGCGTTGAGGACAGGGTGGAGGGCTACACCTTC,CSVEDRVEGYTF
TRBV7-9,TRBD2,19,.,TRBJ2-5,TGTGCCAGCAGCTTACGGTCTAGCGGGAGATGGACTCACCAAGAGACCCAGTACTTC,CASSLRSSGRWTHQETQYF
TRBV20-1,.,14,once,TRBJ2-2,TGCAGTGCCCAAGGGGGAGGGAACACCGGGGAGCTGTTTTTT,CSAQGGGNTGELFF
TRBV5-1,TRBD2,14,.,TRBJ2-7,TGCGCCAGCAGCTCGGGACTAGCGGCCTACGAGCAGTACTTC,CASSSGLAAYEQYF
TRBV19,.,13,.,TRBJ2-5,TGTGCCAGTAGTCCGTGGTCCGGTGAGACCCAGTACTTC,CASSPWSGETQYF
TRBV5-1,TRBD1,17,.,TRBJ2-1,TGCGCCAGCAGCTTGGGCTGGACAGGGAATATTGGCGATGAGCAGTTCTTC,CASSLGWTGNIGDEQFF
TRBV24-1,TRBD1,16,.,TRBJ2-1,TGTGCCACCAGTGACATAACGGGACAGGGGTACAATGAGCAGTTCTTC,CATSDITGQGYNEQFF
TRBV28,TRBD1,14,.,TRBJ2-7,TGTGCCAGCAGTAGGGACAGGGGGTTCGGTGGGCAGTACTTC,CASSRDRGFGGQYF
TRBV28,TRBD1,15,.,TRBJ1-2,TGTGCCAGCAGTTTATACCACAGGGGTTCTGGAGGCTACACCTTC,CASSLYHRGSGGYTF
TRBV20-1,.,11,once,TRBJ2-5,TGCAGTGCTAGAGAATTGGAGACCCAGTACTTC,CSARELETQYF
TRBV20-1,TRBD1,12,medium-sized,TRBJ2-7,TGCAGTGCACTCACAGGGGCGCACGAGCAGTACTTC,CSALTGAHEQYF
TRBV18,.,13,.,TRBJ2-2,TGTGCCAGCTCACCACGGCAAGTCGGGGAGCTGTTTTTT,CASSPRQVGELFF
TRBV5-8,.,13,.,TRBJ1-2,TGTGCCAGCAGCTTGGGGACAGTCTATGGCTACACCTTC,CASSLGTVYGYTF